This T cell receptor beta chain was identified in a study of blood T cells in healthy people across ages. Next came a second PCR, run for about 7 to 12 cycles, which used a sample-barcoded 5' primer along with a J-beta primer mix. TCRdb re-called the 5' RACE reads through MiXCR, storing one row per CDR3 protein. There are 2 million or so distinct CDR3 sequences in the sample; 40% to 55% occur only once, and around 2.1% lies in the top ten. This clonotype has more than one count but fewer than ten. This CDR3 spans 14 amino acids. Trimming took off 7 bases at V and 2 bases at J, with 15 bases between the two ends.

The origin of this receptor is a woman aged 40-49 years in good health. This sequence joins TRBV12-3 or TRBV12-4 and TRBJ2-7; TRBD1 might be the D (6 bases). Sample: blood. DNA of the CDR3: TGTGCCAGCACAGGGGATCTCCCACCCTACGAGCAGTACTTC. This encodes CASTGDLPPYEQYF.